The sequence of this T cell receptor (beta chain) was determined in a study of blood T cells in healthy people across ages. Findings and limits, study-wide: Observed TCR beta diversity showed a strong correlation with the percentage of naive T cells as measured by flow cytometry.

Each donor gave approximately 9.7 milliliters of peripheral blood. The CDR3 has 15 residues. Germline V gene lookup returns CDR1 MNHEY and CDR2 SMNVEV (reference sequence). Trimming cost V 2 bases and J 4 bases, with 12 bases left between them. This clonotype came up a few times. Antigen: not known. A second roughly 7 to 11 cycle PCR used barcoded and J-beta primers. A minimum of 3 million CDR3-containing paired-end reads was obtained for each sample. In TCRdb, the 5' RACE reads were re-called with MiXCR into one record per CDR3 protein. The profile shows fewer than 1,000,000 distinct CDR3 sequences, 40% to 50% of them singletons.

The chain has TRBV27 and TRBJ2-1; D is unresolved. The receptor was isolated from a man aged 55 to 70 in good health. Material for sequencing was blood. This CDR3 is CASSLTAGPYNEQFF. CDR3 DNA sequence: TGTGCCAGCAGTTTAACAGCTGGCCCGTACAATGAGCAGTTCTTC.